A selection of T cell receptor beta chains follows, all from one sample in a study of T-cell reconstitution after alpha-beta-depleted transplantation in children. Each CDR3 protein is one row after TCRdb ran MiXCR on the PCR reads. The data hold around 500,000 distinct CDR3 sequences, with under 25% observed a single time. The material was PBMCs, mostly from graft donor cells, obtained 360 days after TCRalphabeta/CD19-depleted stem cell transplant. These receptors were obtained from a boy younger than two who had a stem cell transplant for acute myeloid leukemia, so the T cells may come from the graft donor. Each CDR3 is given without its conserved first and last residue. A D gene is named only where the DNA matches it firmly. Clone size is stated in some rows and not others, as once, few, many or a class when expanded.

D: -; V: TRBV7-3; J: TRBJ2-3; size: many; CDR3: ASSSHPRAGLSTDTQY
D: -; V: TRBV7-6; J: TRBJ2-5; size: few; CDR3: ASSLELRREGLETQY
D: TRBD2; V: TRBV28; J: TRBJ2-1; size: few; CDR3: ASSRGGLTYNEQF
D: -; V: TRBV13; J: TRBJ2-1; size: few; CDR3: ASSPSRGNEQF
D: -; V: TRBV6-1; J: TRBJ2-2; size: once; CDR3: ASLGRVNTGELF
D: TRBD1; V: TRBV2; J: TRBJ1-6; size: -; CDR3: ARGTGAPFGSPLH
D: -; V: TRBV27; J: TRBJ2-6; size: few; CDR3: ASSLSGPGANVLT
D: -; V: TRBV3-1; J: TRBJ1-1; size: few; CDR3: ASSPTRAHTEAF
D: -; V: TRBV20-1; J: TRBJ2-3; size: many; CDR3: SAPKKGNTQY
D: -; V: TRBV5-1; J: TRBJ1-2; size: -; CDR3: ASSLTGWYGYT
D: -; V: TRBV9; J: TRBJ2-1; size: few; CDR3: ASSVVRGGDEQF
D: -; V: TRBV4-2; J: TRBJ1-4; size: many; CDR3: ASSQDSQGAISELF
D: -; V: TRBV20-1; J: TRBJ1-6; size: many; CDR3: SARAGGRPPLH
D: -; V: TRBV7-8; J: TRBJ2-3; size: -; CDR3: ASSLYGGPPRRDTQY
D: -; V: TRBV20-1; J: TRBJ1-1; size: few; CDR3: SASWDGSNTEAF
D: TRBD2; V: TRBV20-1; J: TRBJ2-5; size: few; CDR3: SATLAVRGETQY
D: TRBD1; V: TRBV7-9; J: TRBJ2-3; size: many; CDR3: ASSYGQGADTQY
D: -; V: TRBV7-9; J: TRBJ2-3; size: few; CDR3: ASSRIVGAGDTQY
D: -; V: TRBV20-1; J: TRBJ1-2; size: -; CDR3: SATDTAYGYT
D: -; V: TRBV12-3/TRBV12-4; J: TRBJ2-2; size: many; CDR3: ASSLRGELF
D: -; V: TRBV15; J: TRBJ1-5; size: -; CDR3: ATSRDLWSDNQPQH
D: -; V: TRBV5-1; J: TRBJ2-3; size: many; CDR3: ASSPKGREDTQY
D: -; V: TRBV29-1; J: TRBJ2-7; size: few; CDR3: SARINSYEQY
D: -; V: TRBV12-3/TRBV12-4; J: TRBJ1-1; size: many; CDR3: ASSLPPAATHEAF
D: -; V: TRBV29-1; J: TRBJ1-3; size: -; CDR3: SAAGTGNTIY
D: -; V: TRBV11-2; J: TRBJ2-1; size: many; CDR3: ASSPRQGWGGNEQF
D: TRBD1; V: TRBV7-9; J: TRBJ2-1; size: many; CDR3: ASSLTGGGNEQF
D: TRBD1; V: TRBV20-1; J: TRBJ2-7; size: -; CDR3: SATRQGYEQY
D: -; V: TRBV6-5; J: TRBJ2-1; size: -; CDR3: ASSYQTSDEQF
D: -; V: TRBV12-3/TRBV12-4; J: TRBJ1-1; size: -; CDR3: ASSLWEGMSF
D: -; V: TRBV7-9; J: TRBJ1-1; size: -; CDR3: ASSLNAF
D: -; V: TRBV5-4; J: TRBJ1-2; size: few; CDR3: ASSFPTRGPEGGYT
D: TRBD2; V: TRBV7-2; J: TRBJ2-3; size: many; CDR3: ASSLEAGSYTDTQY